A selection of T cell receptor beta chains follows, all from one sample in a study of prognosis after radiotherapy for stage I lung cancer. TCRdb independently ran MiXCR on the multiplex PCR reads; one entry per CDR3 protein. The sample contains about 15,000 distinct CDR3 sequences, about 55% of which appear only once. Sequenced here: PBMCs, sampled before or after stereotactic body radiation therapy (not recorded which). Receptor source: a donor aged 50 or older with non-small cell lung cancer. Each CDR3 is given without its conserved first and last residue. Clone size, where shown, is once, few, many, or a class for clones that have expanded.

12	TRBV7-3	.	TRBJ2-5	ASIPTGSVETQY
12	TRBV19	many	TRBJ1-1	ASSMGDRHTEAF
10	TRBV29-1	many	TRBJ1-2	SAKDSGHGYT
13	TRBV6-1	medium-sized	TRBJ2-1	ASSEHGSSYNEQF
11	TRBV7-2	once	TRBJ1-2	ASSYRTPGGYT
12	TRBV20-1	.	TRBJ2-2	SASPTRGGGELF
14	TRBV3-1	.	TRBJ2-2	ASSRGTSGNPGELF
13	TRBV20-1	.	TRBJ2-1	SARIAGSSYNEQF
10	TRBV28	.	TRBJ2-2	ASKDYSGELF
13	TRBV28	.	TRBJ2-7	ASSSSGTGVSEQY